A single sample is the source of the 7 T cell receptor beta chains below, sequenced in a study of blood T cell repertoires in COVID-19. Clones were read by immunoSEQ multiplex PCR, and TCRdb kept only the in-frame ones, dropping some. The repertoire consists of about 170,000 clones, with 83% occurring once and the leading ten covering 2% to 2.5%. The sample was peripheral blood. All receptors come from a woman older than 75 with acute or convalescent COVID-19.

This chain uses TRBV10-3 with TRBJ1-1; no definite D call. The CDR3 is 13 amino acids. Germline V lookup: CDR1 ENHRY, CDR2 SYGVKD. Trimming took 6 bases from V and 7 from J, leaving 15 bases between them. CDR3 residues: CAISLYEVSEAFF. CDR3 sequence (DNA): TGTGCCATCAGCCTCTACGAAGTGAGTGAAGCTTTCTTT.

This clone was observed a handful of times. The chain is built from TRBV5-1 and TRBJ1-1, with no clear D. V lost 0 bases and J 6 bases, leaving 9 bases between the germline ends. The CDR3 spans 13 residues. CDR1 is SGHRS, CDR2 YFSETQ, per germline. CDR3 loop: CASSLVPGSEAFF. CDR3 nucleotides: TGCGCCAGCAGCTTGGTTCCAGGCTCTGAAGCTTTCTTT. The full variable domain, with the rest looked up from reference TRBV5-1 and TRBJ1-1, is KAGVTQTPRYLIKTRGQQVTLSCSPISGHRSVSWYQQTPGQGLQFLFEYFSETQRNKGNFPGRFSGRQFSNSRSEMNVSTLELGDSALYLCASSLVPGSEAFFGQGTRLTVV.

V and J are TRBV28 and TRBJ1-6; D uncertain. V was trimmed by 5 bases and J by 0 bases, leaving 14 bases between them. Germline assignment: CDR1 MDHEN and CDR2 SYDVKM. The CDR3 is made up of 17 amino acids. The CDR3 sequence: CASSVTRRSSYNSPLHF. The CDR3 bases are TGTGCCAGCAGTGTGACCCGACGGAGCTCCTATAATTCACCCCTCCACTTT.

The V and J genes are TRBV9 and TRBJ2-7; 9 nucleotides agree with TRBD1. V lost 3 bases and J lost 3; bases outside the gene matches: 4. The germline V gene has CDR1 SGDLS and CDR2 YYNGEE. The CDR3 is 14 residues long. DNA for the CDR3: TGTGCCAGCAGCGGGGGACAGGGTCTCTACGAGCAGTACTTC. Translating gives CASSGGQGLYEQYF.

The chain has TRBV28 and TRBJ1-2; D ambiguous. Germline CDR1 and CDR2: MDHEN and SYDVKM. Deletions cut 3 bases from V and 8 bases from J, with 13 bases between. This CDR3 has 13 amino acids. CDR3 nucleotide sequence: TGTGCCAGCAGTTTGGAGTTTCGGAAGGGCTACACCTTC. Its protein product is CASSLEFRKGYTF.

The V and J genes are TRBV30 and TRBJ2-3, with a possible D match to TRBD2 (5 bases). The germline gives CDR1 GTSNPN, CDR2 SVGIG (reference sequence). The CDR3 contains 13 residues. V was clipped by 4 bases and J by 6 bases, with 14 bases between them. The CDR3 DNA follows: TGTGCCTGGACTGGCGGGCAGATCGATACGCAGTATTTT. Translation gives CAWTGGQIDTQYF.

This clone was observed once. The chain carries TRBV6-4 and TRBJ2-1; 13 positions agree with TRBD2. V gave up 5 bases and J gave up 3 bases; unmatched junction bases: 4. Germline V gene data show CDR1 as MRHNA and CDR2 as SNTAGT. The CDR3 has 16 amino acids. The CDR3 nucleotides are TGTGCCAGCAGTATACTAGCGGGGGGGCACTACAATGAGCAGTTCTTC. The encoded protein is CASSILAGGHYNEQFF.